One sample yielded the 23 T cell receptor beta chains listed below, sequenced in a study of PD-1 blockade in classical Hodgkin lymphoma. All patients experienced relapse after autologous stem cell transplantation, and brentuximab vedotin exposure was variable. Method: immunoSEQ multiplex PCR; TCRdb's copy keeps in-frame clones and lacks some. This sample carries tens of thousands of clones, 75% to 90% of them seen once, and the ten largest clones take approximately 8.8%. The sequencing used peripheral blood mononuclear cells (PBMCs), collected at baseline. All receptors come from a human donor with classical Hodgkin lymphoma.

The chain carries TRBV11-2 and TRBJ1-1; 7 bases map to TRBD1. The CDR3 is made up of 14 amino acids. V lost 0 bases and J lost 6; bases outside the gene matches: 4. Per germline, CDR1 SGHAT and CDR2 FQNNGV. CDR3 nucleotide sequence: TGTGCCAGCAGCTTAGACAGACAGGGCCCTGAAGCTTTCTTT. Translating gives CASSLDRQGPEAFF.

The chain joins TRBV7-9 to TRBJ2-5; 8 bases align to TRBD2. Unmatched junction bases numbered 7, after V lost 0 bases and J lost 1 base. This CDR3 has 17 residues. CDR1 and CDR2 from the germline V gene are SEHNR and FQNEAQ (reference sequence). The CDR3 DNA reads TGTGCCAGCAGCTTAGCCTCGCGGGGGGCTATCCAAGAGACCCAGTACTTC. It translates to CASSLASRGAIQETQYF.

V gene TRBV6-7 combines with J gene TRBJ2-4, with D hard to call. TRBV6-7 is an ORF, with its function uncertain. The CDR3 is made up of 14 amino acids. Trimming took off 1 base at V and 4 bases at J, with 8 bases between the two ends. The CDR3 spells CASSYWISKNIQYF. The CDR3 nucleotides are TGTGCCAGCAGTTACTGGATCAGTAAAAACATTCAGTACTTC.

J is TRBJ1-1 and V is TRBV7-6; 7 nucleotides match TRBD1. Per the germline V gene, CDR1 is SGHVS and CDR2 is FNYEAQ. The length of the CDR3 is 17 residues. The ends lost 1 base at V and 0 bases at J; junction bases unmatched: 8. CDR3 loop: CASSLGSGGLMNTEAFF. CDR3 nucleotides: TGTGCCAGCAGCTTAGGCTCAGGGGGACTAATGAACACTGAAGCTTTCTTT. The variable domain in full, completed from reference TRBV7-6 and TRBJ1-1, reads GAGVSQSPRYKVTKRGQDVALRCDPISGHVSLYWYRQALGQGPEFLTYFNYEAQQDKSGLPNDRFSAERPEGSISTLTIQRTEQRDSAMYRCASSLGSGGLMNTEAFFGQGTRLTVV.

The V and J genes are TRBV7-6 and TRBJ1-5; 8 nucleotides agree with TRBD1. The CDR3 extends over 13 amino acids. Germline CDR1 reads SGHVS; CDR2 reads FNYEAQ. V dropped 8 bases and J dropped 9; count of bases not matched to a gene: 9. Written as DNA, the CDR3 is TGTGCCAGCGCCCAGGGGGCCGTAGGGCCCCAGCATTTT. Its protein is CASAQGAVGPQHF.

The V gene is TRBV5-1, the J gene TRBJ2-2; 8 positions match TRBD2. Germline V gene data show CDR1 as SGHRS and CDR2 as YFSETQ. V gave up 5 bases and J gave up 7 bases; unmatched junction bases: 16. The CDR3 runs 17 residues. This CDR3 reads CASSVRAGGPPGGELFF. CDR3 bases: TGCGCCAGCAGTGTTAGGGCGGGAGGCCCTCCGGGCGGGGAGCTGTTTTTT. Based on the CDR3 plus reference TRBV5-1 and TRBJ2-2, the full variable domain is KAGVTQTPRYLIKTRGQQVTLSCSPISGHRSVSWYQQTPGQGLQFLFEYFSETQRNKGNFPGRFSGRQFSNSRSEMNVSTLELGDSALYLCASSVRAGGPPGGELFFGEGSRLTVL.

The chain couples TRBV5-1 to TRBJ1-1; no firm D call. Trimming removed 4 bases at V and 1 base at J, with 8 bases between. The CDR3 extends over 13 amino acids. In germline, CDR1 is SGHRS, CDR2 YFSETQ. CDR3 sequence reads: CASSLGSNTEAFF. CDR3 DNA: TGCGCCAGCAGCCTAGGATCGAACACTGAAGCTTTCTTT.

CDR3 region: CASSRRAGDITDTQYF. The CDR3 DNA sequence: TGTGCCAGCAGCCGAAGAGCGGGGGACATCACAGATACGCAGTATTTT. The chain combines TRBV7-2 with TRBJ2-3; TRBD2 aligns across 8 bases. The CDR3 length is 16 residues. The V gene end was trimmed by 5 bases and the J gene end by 2 bases; junction bases not matched to a gene: 9. Looked up from germline, CDR1 is SGHTA and CDR2 is FQGNSA.

The J gene is TRBJ1-6, the V gene TRBV15; no clear D gene. CDR1 and CDR2 from the germline V gene are LNHNV and YYDKDF (reference sequence). The germline V and J ends were trimmed by 0 bases and 5 bases, with 11 bases remaining between them. This CDR3 comprises 16 residues. CDR3 coding DNA: TGTGCCACCAGCAGAGATCCCGGACTTAATAATTCACCCCTCCACTTT. Amino acid sequence: CATSRDPGLNNSPLHF.

The chain uses TRBV5-1 and TRBJ2-5; TRBD1 might be the D (7 bases). Germline V gene data show CDR1 as SGHRS and CDR2 as YFSETQ. V lost 3 bases and J lost 7, with 16 bases in between. This CDR3 is built from 14 residues. This chain's CDR3 is CASSSRRGQATQYF. The DNA for the CDR3 is TGCGCCAGCAGCTCGCGGAGGGGGCAGGCGACCCAGTACTTC.

This clone appeared a single time. The chain uses TRBV5-4 and TRBJ1-3; 7 bases match TRBD1. Germline loops: CDR1 SGHNT, CDR2 YYREEE (reference sequence). This CDR3 is 18 amino acids long. The junction had 13 bases not matched to a gene; V was cut back by 0 bases and J by 4 bases. The CDR3 reads CASSLARAGGVLGNTIYF. The CDR3 DNA reads as TGTGCCAGCAGCTTGGCTAGGGCAGGGGGAGTCTTAGGAAACACCATATATTTT.

The chain is built from TRBV7-9 and TRBJ2-1, with TRBD1 matching over 8 bases. V shed 3 bases and J 7 bases; nucleotides not matched to a gene: 8. The CDR3 has 15 residues. Germline V lookup: CDR1 SEHNR, CDR2 FQNEAQ (reference sequence). For the CDR3, the DNA is TGTGCCAGCAGCTTGCGCAGGGGGCTCGGAAATGAGCAGTTCTTC. It is translated as CASSLRRGLGNEQFF.

V gene TRBV6-6 combines with J gene TRBJ2-1; TRBD2 matches at 9 bases. With V trimmed by 3 bases and J by 7 bases, 7 bases remained unmatched. The CDR3 length is 15 residues. The V gene's germline CDR1 is MNHNY and CDR2 SVGAGI (reference sequence). CDR3 sequence: CASSYKLAGLNEQFF. The CDR3 DNA reads TGTGCCAGCAGTTATAAACTAGCGGGCCTAAATGAGCAGTTCTTC.

This clone was detected only a few times. The chain joins TRBV6-1 to TRBJ1-5; perhaps TRBD1 as D (5 bases). V lost 4 bases and J lost 1, with 8 bases in between. CDR1 and CDR2 from the germline V gene are MNHNS and SASEGT. The CDR3 spans 14 residues. As DNA, the CDR3 is TGTGCCAGCAGTGGGGACGGAAGCAATCAGCCCCAGCATTTT. Residues: CASSGDGSNQPQHF.

The J gene is TRBJ1-1, the V gene TRBV27, with D uncertain. This CDR3 is 15 amino acids long. CDR1 is MNHEY, CDR2 SMNVEV, per germline (reference sequence). The ends were cut back, 6 bases at V and 0 bases at J, with 14 bases in the middle. CDR3 sequence reads: CASSPPQSLNTEAFF. In DNA, the CDR3 is TGTGCCAGCAGCCCCCCCCAGAGTTTGAACACTGAAGCTTTCTTT.

The CDR3 DNA sequence: TGTGCCAGCAGCTTTACAGGGACCGGTAATGAAAAACTGTTTTTT. Its translation: CASSFTGTGNEKLFF. V and J are TRBV7-2 and TRBJ1-4, with D maybe TRBD1 (6 bases). Trimming removed 3 bases at V and 4 bases at J, with 12 bases between. Germline V gives CDR1 SGHTA, CDR2 FQGNSA. The CDR3 consists of 15 residues.

V gene TRBV10-3 combines with J gene TRBJ2-1; D is undetermined. The length of the CDR3 is 12 residues. Deletions cut 7 bases from V and 9 bases from J, with 13 bases between. Germline CDR1 ENHRY, CDR2 SYGVKD. Here the CDR3 DNA reads TGTGCCATCAAGGAATCGGTGGGTGAGCAGTTCTTC. Amino acid sequence: CAIKESVGEQFF.

This chain connects TRBV7-3 to TRBJ1-6; 9 nucleotides match TRBD1. Germline V gene sequence: CDR1 SGHTA, CDR2 FQGTGA. The CDR3 length is 14 residues. With 5 bases clipped from V and 9 bases from J, the junction kept 5 bases outside the gene matches. The CDR3 loop is CASSTDRGSSPLHF. CDR3 bases: TGTGCCAGCAGCACGGACAGGGGTAGTTCACCCCTCCACTTT.

The V and J genes are TRBV19 and TRBJ2-2; tentatively, D is TRBD1 (6 bases). The germline V gene encodes CDR1 LNHDA and CDR2 SQIVND (reference sequence). The CDR3 is 15 residues long. V was trimmed by 1 base and J by 4 bases, leaving 10 bases between them. The CDR3 loop reads CASSIGDRPTGELFF. CDR3 nucleotides: TGTGCCAGTAGTATAGGAGACAGGCCCACCGGGGAGCTGTTTTTT.

The chain recombines TRBV6-5 with TRBJ2-5; TRBD1 matches 7 bases. Germline V gives CDR1 MNHEY, CDR2 SVGAGI. This CDR3 has 15 amino acids. V trimming: 2 bases; J trimming: 5 bases; junction bases outside the gene matches: 8. The CDR3 region is CASSYTAGGMETQYF. CDR3 sequence (DNA): TGTGCCAGCAGTTACACGGCAGGGGGTATGGAGACCCAGTACTTC.

V gene TRBV7-9 combines with J gene TRBJ2-7; perhaps TRBD2 as D (5 bases). CDR1 and CDR2 (germline): SEHNR, FQNEAQ (reference sequence). The CDR3 consists of 14 residues. V was trimmed by 1 base and J by 2 bases, leaving 9 bases between them. In DNA, the CDR3 is TGTGCCAGCAGCTTAGACACTAGGGCCTACGAGCAGTACTTC. It translates to CASSLDTRAYEQYF. The full variable domain, rest sourced from reference TRBV7-9 and TRBJ2-7, is DTGVSQNPRHKITKRGQNVTFRCDPISEHNRLYWYRQTLGQGPEFLTYFQNEAQLEKSRLLSDRFSAERPKGSFSTLEIQRTEQGDSAMYLCASSLDTRAYEQYFGPGTRLTVT.

This clone was seen a handful of times. The J gene is TRBJ2-2, the V gene TRBV18; the D gene could be TRBD1 or TRBD2 (6 bases each). The CDR3 has 15 residues. V lost 3 bases and J lost 3, with 11 bases in between. CDR1 is KGHSH and CDR2 is LQKENI in the germline V gene. The CDR3 DNA sequence: TGTGCCAGCTCACCTCGGAGGGGGGACACCGGGGAGCTGTTTTTT. Translating it yields CASSPRRGDTGELFF.

The CDR3 DNA sequence: TGTGCCAGAAGCTTGGGTGGAACCAACTATGGCTACACCTTC. Residues: CARSLGGTNYGYTF. The chain combines TRBV5-3 with TRBJ1-2; D is unclear. TRBV5-3 belongs to the ORF category, with a function that is uncertain. The CDR3 sequence is 14 residues long. The ends were cut back, 0 bases at V and 2 bases at J, with 8 bases in the middle.